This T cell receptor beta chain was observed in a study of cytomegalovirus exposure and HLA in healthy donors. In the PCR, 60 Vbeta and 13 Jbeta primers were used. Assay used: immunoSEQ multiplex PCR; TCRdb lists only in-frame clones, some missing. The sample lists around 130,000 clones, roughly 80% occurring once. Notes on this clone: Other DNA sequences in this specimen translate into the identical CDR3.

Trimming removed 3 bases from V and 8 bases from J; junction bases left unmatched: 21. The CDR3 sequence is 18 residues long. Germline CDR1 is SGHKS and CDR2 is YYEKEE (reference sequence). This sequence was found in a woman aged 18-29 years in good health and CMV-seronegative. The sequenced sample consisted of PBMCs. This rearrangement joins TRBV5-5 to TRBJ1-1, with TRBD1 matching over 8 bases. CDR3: CASSSRPGTGARGTEAFF. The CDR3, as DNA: TGTGCCAGCAGCTCGCGCCCCGGGACAGGTGCGAGAGGCACCGAAGCTTTCTTT. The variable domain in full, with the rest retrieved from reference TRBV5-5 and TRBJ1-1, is DAGVTQSPTHLIKTRGQQVTLRCSPISGHKSVSWYQQVLGQGPQFIFQYYEKEERGRGNFPDRFSARQFPNYSSELNVNALLLGDSALYLCASSSRPGTGARGTEAFFGQGTRLTVV.